One and the same sample provided the 23 T cell receptor beta chains below, sequenced in a study of blood T cell repertoires in COVID-19. Assay used: immunoSEQ multiplex PCR; TCRdb lists only in-frame clones, some missing. Seen here are over 200,000 clones, around 90% observed once, and the top ten hold 0.9% to 1%. The sequenced sample consisted of peripheral blood. The receptors stem from a middle-aged woman who had recovered from COVID-19.

The chain carries TRBV19 and TRBJ2-2; TRBD1 aligns across 12 bases. After removal of 4 bases from V and 4 bases from J, the junction contained 10 bases not matched to a gene. This CDR3 is built from 18 residues. Germline-derived CDR1 and CDR2 are LNHDA and SQIVND (reference sequence). In DNA form, the CDR3 reads TGTGCCAGTAGTAGAAGGGGGGACAGGGGGCTGGGCACCGGGGAGCTGTTTTTT. Protein sequence: CASSRRGDRGLGTGELFF.

This chain links TRBV18 with TRBJ2-7, with D perhaps matching TRBD1 (6 bases). V was cut by 6 bases and J by 7 bases, with 16 bases left in between. The germline gives CDR1 KGHSH, CDR2 LQKENI. There are 13 residues in the CDR3. CDR3 protein: CASSARVQGEQYV. Here the CDR3 DNA reads TGTGCCAGCTCCGCACGGGTACAGGGTGAGCAGTACGTC.

The chain recombines TRBV14 with TRBJ2-2; 16 nucleotides align to TRBD2. The length of the CDR3 is 19 residues. The trim removed 1 base at V and 6 bases at J, leaving 8 bases unmatched. Germline V CDR1 and CDR2: SGHDN, FVKESK. CDR3 residues: CASSQGVVGTSGRAGELFF. The CDR3, as DNA: TGTGCCAGCAGCCAAGGAGTCGTTGGGACTAGCGGGAGGGCCGGGGAGCTGTTTTTT.

This rearrangement joins TRBV4-3 to TRBJ1-5; D perhaps matches TRBD1 (5 bases). This CDR3 spans 17 amino acids. From germline, CDR1 is LGHNA and CDR2 YSLEER. Trimming removed 0 bases from V and 3 bases from J, with 15 bases in between. CDR3 region: CASSQDRGGVVNQPQHF. CDR3 sequence (DNA): TGCGCCAGCAGCCAAGATCGGGGGGGGGTCGTCAATCAGCCCCAGCATTTT.

The genes are TRBV18 and TRBJ2-7; the match to TRBD2 covers 7 bases. V was clipped by 3 bases and J by 3 bases; unmatched bases: 5. The CDR3 is 14 amino acids. CDR1 is KGHSH and CDR2 is LQKENI in the germline V gene. CDR3 residues: CASSPGRGLYEQYF. CDR3 bases: TGTGCCAGCTCACCTGGGAGGGGCCTCTACGAGCAGTACTTC.

V and J are TRBV12-3 or TRBV12-4 and TRBJ2-3; tentative D call: TRBD2 (5 bases). This CDR3 has 13 residues. V was shortened by 6 bases and J by 3 bases, with 10 bases between the two germline ends. Here the CDR3 reads CASSHPGTDTQYF. In DNA, the CDR3 is TGTGCCAGCAGCCACCCGGGGACAGATACGCAGTATTTT.

The chain carries TRBV7-6 and TRBJ1-1; no reliable D call. Germline V gene data show CDR1 as SGHVS and CDR2 as FNYEAQ. Trimming took off 4 bases at V and 5 bases at J, with 8 bases between the two ends. The CDR3 consists of 12 residues. CDR3 amino acids: CASSSRGTEAFF. The DNA for the CDR3 is TGTGCCAGCAGCTCCCGGGGTACTGAAGCTTTCTTT. Using reference TRBV7-6 and TRBJ1-1 for the parts outside the CDR3, the full variable domain is GAGVSQSPRYKVTKRGQDVALRCDPISGHVSLYWYRQALGQGPEFLTYFNYEAQQDKSGLPNDRFSAERPEGSISTLTIQRTEQRDSAMYRCASSSRGTEAFFGQGTRLTVV.

The V gene is TRBV7-2, the J gene TRBJ2-3; D might be TRBD2 (6 bases). V lost 0 bases and J 4 bases, leaving 11 bases between the germline ends. This CDR3 contains 15 residues. Germline V gene data show CDR1 as SGHTA and CDR2 as FQGNSA. The CDR3 DNA is TGTGCCAGCAGCTTAGCCGGGAGTGGACCAGATACGCAGTATTTT. Protein: CASSLAGSGPDTQYF.

This rearrangement joins TRBV5-3 to TRBJ2-5; 7 positions agree with TRBD2. TRBV5-3 counts as an open reading frame of uncertain function. Trimming took 3 bases from V and 1 from J; bases not matched to a gene: 24. The CDR3 has 21 amino acids. CDR3 protein: CARSSSGGETDRCGGQETQYF. Written as DNA, the CDR3 is TGTGCCAGAAGCTCAAGTGGGGGGGAGACTGACCGGTGCGGTGGCCAAGAGACCCAGTACTTC.

V is TRBV10-2 and J is TRBJ2-2; 12 positions match TRBD2. V lost 6 bases, J lost 6 bases, and 5 bases stayed unmatched. The CDR3 runs to 15 residues. CDR1 and CDR2 from the germline V gene are WSHSY and SAAADI. The CDR3 DNA follows: TGCGCCAGCAGCCGGACTAGCGGGATCGCCGGGGAGCTGTTTTTT. It specifies CASSRTSGIAGELFF.

The V call is TRBV5-4, the J call TRBJ2-3, with 11 bases matching TRBD2. Losses at the gene ends were 4 bases for V and 4 bases for J; bases not matched to a gene: 8. This CDR3 spans 16 amino acids. Germline CDR1 is SGHNT and CDR2 is YYREEE (reference sequence). CDR3 amino acids: CASSAPGLAVADTQYF. The CDR3 DNA is TGTGCCAGCAGCGCACCGGGACTAGCGGTGGCAGATACGCAGTATTTT.

This sequence joins TRBV10-2 and TRBJ2-1; TRBD1 agrees at 8 bases. V shed 2 bases, J shed 13 bases, and the junction held 10 bases outside the gene matches. Germline V lookup: CDR1 WSHSY, CDR2 SAAADI. The CDR3 contains 14 residues. DNA for the CDR3: TGCGCCAGCAGTGAGGGCGGGGCAGGGGGCGTTCAGTTCTTC. Residues: CASSEGGAGGVQFF.

The chain joins TRBV4-3 to TRBJ1-2; D is unresolved. Per the germline V gene, CDR1 is LGHNA and CDR2 is YSLEER. The CDR3 length is 18 residues. Deletions cut 1 base from V and 3 bases from J, with 21 bases between. The CDR3 is CASSQGGWTGGSHYGYTF. The CDR3 DNA reads TGCGCCAGCAGCCAAGGGGGATGGACGGGAGGCAGCCACTATGGCTACACCTTC.

This clone showed up just a few times. The gene calls are TRBV6-2 or TRBV6-3 and TRBJ2-5; a weak D match, TRBD2 (5 bases). The CDR3 is made up of 15 amino acids. V was clipped by 4 bases and J by 1 base, with 13 bases between them. The germline CDR1 and CDR2 sequences are MNHEY and SVGEGT. DNA for the CDR3: TGTGCCAGCAGTTCCCCCCAGAGGGCCCAAGAGACCCAGTACTTC. Its protein product is CASSSPQRAQETQYF.

The chain is built from TRBV4-2 and TRBJ2-2; TRBD2 matches at 10 bases. The ends lost 4 bases at V and 5 bases at J; junction bases unmatched: 10. Per germline, CDR1 LGHNA and CDR2 YNFKEQ. This CDR3 is built from 17 residues. CDR3 loop: CASSPRTSGGGTGELFF. CDR3 coding DNA: TGTGCCAGCAGCCCCCGGACTAGCGGAGGGGGGACCGGGGAGCTGTTTTTT.

This sequence joins TRBV7-9 and TRBJ1-4, with a possible D match to TRBD1 (6 bases). V lost 4 bases and J lost 5, with 14 bases in between. From germline, CDR1 is SEHNR and CDR2 FQNEAQ (reference sequence). The CDR3 is 15 residues long. CDR3 residues: CASSSAGAYNEKLFF. The CDR3 coding sequence is TGTGCCAGCAGCTCGGCGGGGGCCTACAATGAAAAACTGTTTTTT.

This sequence joins TRBV21-1 and TRBJ1-2; the tabulated D call, TRBD1, remains unverified against the DNA. TRBV21-1 is designated a pseudogene. The CDR3 loop spans 14 amino acids. The CDR3 is CASSNSDRLYGYTF. CDR3 sequence (DNA): TGTGCCAGCAGTAACTCGGACAGACTCTATGGCTACACCTTC.

The chain uses TRBV24-1 and TRBJ1-1; TRBD1 matches at 7 bases. The CDR3 covers 12 residues. Germline V CDR1 and CDR2: KGHDR, SFDVKD. The V and J ends lost 4 bases and 11 bases, in that order; junction bases with no gene match: 6. The chain's CDR3 is CATSDPTGEAFF. The CDR3 nucleotides are TGTGCCACCAGTGACCCCACAGGGGAGGCTTTCTTT.

The chain employs TRBV9 and TRBJ1-4; D is possibly TRBD1 (6 bases). This CDR3 is 16 amino acids long. Germline assignment: CDR1 SGDLS and CDR2 YYNGEE. Between the trimmed V and J ends, which lost 2 bases and 8 bases, there was a span of 19 bases. Here the CDR3 reads CASSVGGGHPAEKLFF. In DNA, the CDR3 is TGTGCCAGCAGCGTGGGGGGGGGCCACCCGGCGGAAAAACTGTTTTTT.

The J gene is TRBJ1-1, the V gene TRBV3-1 (or the pseudogene TRBV3-2); tentative D call: TRBD1 (6 bases). Trimming left V 6 bases short and J 1 base short, with 30 bases between. The length of the CDR3 is 20 residues. Germline CDR1 and CDR2: LGHDT and YNNKEL (reference sequence). The CDR3 DNA sequence: TGTGCCAGCAGTGAGTTCCCGCGACGAGGGGGGGGCGCGGGGAACACTGAAGCTTTCTTT. Translated: CASSEFPRRGGGAGNTEAFF.

The chain couples TRBV2 to TRBJ1-1; D is ambiguous. V was cut by 0 bases and J by 6 bases, with 14 bases left in between. Per germline, CDR1 SNHLY and CDR2 FYNNEI. There are 15 residues in the CDR3. The CDR3 region is CASSEARAGSAEAFF. CDR3 DNA: TGTGCCAGCAGTGAAGCCCGGGCGGGTTCCGCTGAAGCTTTCTTT.

CDR3 in amino acids: CASSPEGQANTEAFF. The CDR3 DNA reads TGTGCCAGCAGTCCCGAGGGACAGGCGAACACTGAAGCTTTCTTT. J is TRBJ1-1 and V is TRBV27, with 8 bases identical to TRBD1. This CDR3 has 15 residues. Germline V gene sequence: CDR1 MNHEY, CDR2 SMNVEV (reference sequence). The ends lost 5 bases at V and 1 base at J; junction bases unmatched: 6.

Here the CDR3 DNA reads TGTGCCAGTAGTATATCAGGGGGCTCTGGGGCCAACGTCCTGACTTTC. Translated, it gives CASSISGGSGANVLTF. The chain is built from TRBV19 and TRBJ2-6; 7 bases map to TRBD1. Germline lookup yields CDR1 LNHDA and CDR2 SQIVND (reference sequence). V gave up 2 bases and J gave up 0 bases; unmatched junction bases: 1. This CDR3 spans 16 amino acids.